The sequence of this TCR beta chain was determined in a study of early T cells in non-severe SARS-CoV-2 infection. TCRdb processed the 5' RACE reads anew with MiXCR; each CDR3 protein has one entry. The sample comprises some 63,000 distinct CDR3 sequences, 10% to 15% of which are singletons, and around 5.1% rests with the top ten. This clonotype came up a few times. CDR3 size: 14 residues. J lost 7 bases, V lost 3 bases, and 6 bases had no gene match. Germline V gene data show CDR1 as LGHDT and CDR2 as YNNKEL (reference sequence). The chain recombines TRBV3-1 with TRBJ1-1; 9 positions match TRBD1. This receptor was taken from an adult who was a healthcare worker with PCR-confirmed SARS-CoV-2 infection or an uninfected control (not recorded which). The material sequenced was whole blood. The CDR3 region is CASSHLDRGSEAFF. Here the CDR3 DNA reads TGTGCCAGCAGCCATCTGGACAGGGGCAGTGAAGCTTTCTTT.